A selection of T cell receptor beta chains follows, all from one sample in a study of tumor-infiltrating lymphocytes in primary liver carcinoma. TCRdb fed the multiplex PCR reads into MiXCR, producing one record per CDR3 protein. The sample carries 25,000 to 35,000 distinct CDR3 sequences, 71% recorded once. The sample consisted of liver tumor tissue from sampling region 3. All receptors derive from a woman in her 30s with primary liver carcinoma and hepatitis B virus infection. The CDR3 runs from the conserved cysteine through the conserved F or W. Each record gives: J gene, CDR3 length, V gene, clone size, CDR3 protein. The size field is filled for only some rows; it gives once, few, many or a size class.

J gene: TRBJ2-7; CDR3 length: 13; V gene: TRBV28; clone size: .; CDR3 protein: CSSSLGTVYQQYF
J gene: TRBJ2-5; CDR3 length: 15; V gene: TRBV6-6; clone size: many; CDR3 protein: CASSPPGSNQETQYF
J gene: TRBJ2-7; CDR3 length: 15; V gene: TRBV6-5; clone size: .; CDR3 protein: CASSYKDSSFYEQYF
J gene: TRBJ1-2; CDR3 length: 13; V gene: TRBV19; clone size: .; CDR3 protein: CASTPDGTYGYTF
J gene: TRBJ2-5; CDR3 length: 14; V gene: TRBV6-5; clone size: many; CDR3 protein: CASSEEGGLWPRYF
J gene: TRBJ2-5; CDR3 length: 15; V gene: TRBV10-3; clone size: .; CDR3 protein: CAISESATRDETQYF
J gene: TRBJ2-2; CDR3 length: 14; V gene: TRBV7-2; clone size: .; CDR3 protein: CANSLTSLGGELFF
J gene: TRBJ2-2; CDR3 length: 16; V gene: TRBV11-2; clone size: .; CDR3 protein: CASSPDPQSNTGELFF
J gene: TRBJ2-3; CDR3 length: 16; V gene: TRBV25-1; clone size: many; CDR3 protein: CASSAPERRGGVAQYF
J gene: TRBJ2-1; CDR3 length: 17; V gene: TRBV4-1; clone size: .; CDR3 protein: CASNQEWVPRAHNEQFF
J gene: TRBJ1-2; CDR3 length: 14; V gene: TRBV4-3; clone size: .; CDR3 protein: CASSLGSPRDCYTF
J gene: TRBJ2-5; CDR3 length: 16; V gene: TRBV11-2; clone size: .; CDR3 protein: CASSTRTGGAKETLYF
J gene: TRBJ2-1; CDR3 length: 14; V gene: TRBV30; clone size: once; CDR3 protein: CSWSPGQGFGEQFF
J gene: TRBJ2-4; CDR3 length: 14; V gene: TRBV11-2; clone size: .; CDR3 protein: CASSLVGLKNIEYF
J gene: TRBJ1-6; CDR3 length: 14; V gene: TRBV11-2; clone size: .; CDR3 protein: CASSLGDRRSPLHF
J gene: TRBJ2-1; CDR3 length: 16; V gene: TRBV29-1; clone size: .; CDR3 protein: CTVAGLAGAAYNERFF
J gene: TRBJ2-7; CDR3 length: 15; V gene: TRBV11-3; clone size: few; CDR3 protein: CASSPGTGGNYVQYF
J gene: TRBJ2-7; CDR3 length: 14; V gene: TRBV11-2; clone size: .; CDR3 protein: CANSLTEAAYEQYF
J gene: TRBJ2-1; CDR3 length: 13; V gene: TRBV11-2; clone size: .; CDR3 protein: CASSLSAMNEQFF
J gene: TRBJ2-1; CDR3 length: 16; V gene: TRBV4-1; clone size: .; CDR3 protein: CASSQDPGQEENERFF
J gene: TRBJ2-5; CDR3 length: 15; V gene: TRBV12-3/TRBV12-4; clone size: .; CDR3 protein: CVNSAYPGSEETQYF
J gene: TRBJ2-3; CDR3 length: 13; V gene: TRBV7-8; clone size: .; CDR3 protein: CVSSLGGVSTQYF
J gene: TRBJ2-3; CDR3 length: 15; V gene: TRBV11-2; clone size: .; CDR3 protein: CASSSGSGRGDTQYF
J gene: TRBJ2-5; CDR3 length: 15; V gene: TRBV10-3; clone size: .; CDR3 protein: CIISESATRQEIQYF
J gene: TRBJ2-3; CDR3 length: 16; V gene: TRBV11-2; clone size: .; CDR3 protein: CARSLAGQVITDTQYF
J gene: TRBJ2-4; CDR3 length: 15; V gene: TRBV29-1; clone size: once; CDR3 protein: CSLDGLAGEVSIQYF
J gene: TRBJ2-1; CDR3 length: 16; V gene: TRBV11-2; clone size: .; CDR3 protein: CASSLVDGTPVDEQFF
J gene: TRBJ1-2; CDR3 length: 13; V gene: TRBV29-1; clone size: many; CDR3 protein: CSVGPGGGVGYTF
J gene: TRBJ1-4; CDR3 length: 13; V gene: TRBV4-1; clone size: .; CDR3 protein: CASSHLEGKKLFF
J gene: TRBJ2-3; CDR3 length: 17; V gene: TRBV11-2; clone size: .; CDR3 protein: CASSLEMGRGSIGTQYF
J gene: TRBJ2-2; CDR3 length: 19; V gene: TRBV4-3; clone size: .; CDR3 protein: CASCVLAGGPRSNTGELFF
J gene: TRBJ1-5; CDR3 length: 15; V gene: TRBV19; clone size: .; CDR3 protein: CVSSLQGPHNQPQHF
J gene: TRBJ2-5; CDR3 length: 13; V gene: TRBV6-5; clone size: .; CDR3 protein: CASSTDKGLTQCF
J gene: TRBJ2-3; CDR3 length: 14; V gene: TRBV11-2; clone size: many; CDR3 protein: CASSLTSGTDTQYF
J gene: TRBJ1-6; CDR3 length: 14; V gene: TRBV14; clone size: .; CDR3 protein: CASTQTGRNSPLHF
J gene: TRBJ2-7; CDR3 length: 15; V gene: TRBV28; clone size: few; CDR3 protein: CVSSSAGTGGYEQYF
J gene: TRBJ1-5; CDR3 length: 14; V gene: TRBV29-1; clone size: many; CDR3 protein: CSVAGQGMGQPQHF
J gene: TRBJ2-3; CDR3 length: 14; V gene: TRBV6-1; clone size: many; CDR3 protein: CASSVSGDGRTQYF
J gene: TRBJ2-7; CDR3 length: 14; V gene: TRBV11-2; clone size: many; CDR3 protein: CASSFQTLRGEQYF
J gene: TRBJ1-1; CDR3 length: 12; V gene: TRBV6-6; clone size: .; CDR3 protein: CASSCPPLEAFF
J gene: TRBJ2-2; CDR3 length: 15; V gene: TRBV11-2; clone size: .; CDR3 protein: CASSFAGLNIGELFF
J gene: TRBJ2-1; CDR3 length: 16; V gene: TRBV10-3; clone size: once; CDR3 protein: CVISESAAGAYNEQLF
J gene: TRBJ2-7; CDR3 length: 12; V gene: TRBV10-3; clone size: many; CDR3 protein: CAPGTPTYEQYF
J gene: TRBJ2-3; CDR3 length: 12; V gene: TRBV5-6; clone size: .; CDR3 protein: CASCLRADIQYF
J gene: TRBJ2-4; CDR3 length: 16; V gene: TRBV11-3; clone size: .; CDR3 protein: CASSTRTGLAKNIQYF
J gene: TRBJ1-1; CDR3 length: 13; V gene: TRBV6-5; clone size: .; CDR3 protein: CTGSWNRDAEAFF
J gene: TRBJ2-3; CDR3 length: 15; V gene: TRBV11-2; clone size: many; CDR3 protein: CASSFGLGCTDTQYF